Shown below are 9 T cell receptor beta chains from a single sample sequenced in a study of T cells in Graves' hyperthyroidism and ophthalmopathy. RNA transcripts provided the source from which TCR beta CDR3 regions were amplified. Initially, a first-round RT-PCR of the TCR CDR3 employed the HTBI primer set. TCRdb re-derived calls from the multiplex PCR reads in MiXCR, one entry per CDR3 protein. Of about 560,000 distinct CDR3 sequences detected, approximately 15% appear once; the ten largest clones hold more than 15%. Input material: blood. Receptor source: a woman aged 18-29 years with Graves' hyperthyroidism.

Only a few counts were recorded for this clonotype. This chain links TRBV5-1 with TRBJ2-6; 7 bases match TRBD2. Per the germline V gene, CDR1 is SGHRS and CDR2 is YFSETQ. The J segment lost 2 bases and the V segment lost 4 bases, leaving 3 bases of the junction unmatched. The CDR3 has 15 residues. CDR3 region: CASSHTSAGANVLTF. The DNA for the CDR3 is TGCGCCAGCAGCCATACTAGCGCTGGGGCCAACGTCCTGACTTTC.

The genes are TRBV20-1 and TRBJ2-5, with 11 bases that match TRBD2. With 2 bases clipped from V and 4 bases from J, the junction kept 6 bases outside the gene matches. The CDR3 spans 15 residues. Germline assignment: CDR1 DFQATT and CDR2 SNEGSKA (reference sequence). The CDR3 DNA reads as TGCAGTGCTAGAAGGCTAGCGGGGGGAGGAGAGACCCAGTACTTC. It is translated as CSARRLAGGGETQYF.

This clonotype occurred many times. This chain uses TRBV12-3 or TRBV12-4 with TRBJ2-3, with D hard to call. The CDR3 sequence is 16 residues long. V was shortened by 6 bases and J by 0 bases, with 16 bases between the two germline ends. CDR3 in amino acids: CASSPTDYPSTDTQYF. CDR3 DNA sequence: TGTGCCAGCAGCCCCACAGATTATCCTAGCACAGATACGCAGTATTTT.

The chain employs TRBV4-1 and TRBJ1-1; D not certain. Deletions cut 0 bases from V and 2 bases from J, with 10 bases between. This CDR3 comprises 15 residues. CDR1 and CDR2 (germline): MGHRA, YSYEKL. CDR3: CASSQEEALNTEAFF. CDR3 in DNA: TGCGCCAGCAGCCAAGAGGAGGCGCTCAACACTGAAGCTTTCTTT.

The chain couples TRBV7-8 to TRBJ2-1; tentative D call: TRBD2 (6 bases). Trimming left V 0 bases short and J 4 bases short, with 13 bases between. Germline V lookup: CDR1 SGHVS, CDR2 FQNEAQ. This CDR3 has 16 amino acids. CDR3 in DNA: TGTGCCAGCAGCTTAGCGCCAAGTGGGGGGTACAATGAGCAGTTCTTC. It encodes CASSLAPSGGYNEQFF. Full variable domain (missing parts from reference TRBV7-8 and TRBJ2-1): GAGVSQSPRYKVAKRGQDVALRCDPISGHVSLFWYQQALGQGPEFLTYFQNEAQLDKSGLPSDRFFAERPEGSVSTLKIQRTQQEDSAVYLCASSLAPSGGYNEQFFGPGTRLTVL.

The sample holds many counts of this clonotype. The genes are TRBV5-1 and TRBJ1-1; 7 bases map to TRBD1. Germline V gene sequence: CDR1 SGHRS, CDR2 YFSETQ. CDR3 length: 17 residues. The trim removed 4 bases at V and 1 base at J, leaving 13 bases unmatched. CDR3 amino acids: CASSTGVGRTSNTEAFF. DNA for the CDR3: TGCGCCAGCAGCACAGGGGTTGGGCGGACATCGAACACTGAAGCTTTCTTT. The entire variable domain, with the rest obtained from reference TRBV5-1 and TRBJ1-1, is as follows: KAGVTQTPRYLIKTRGQQVTLSCSPISGHRSVSWYQQTPGQGLQFLFEYFSETQRNKGNFPGRFSGRQFSNSRSEMNVSTLELGDSALYLCASSTGVGRTSNTEAFFGQGTRLTVV.

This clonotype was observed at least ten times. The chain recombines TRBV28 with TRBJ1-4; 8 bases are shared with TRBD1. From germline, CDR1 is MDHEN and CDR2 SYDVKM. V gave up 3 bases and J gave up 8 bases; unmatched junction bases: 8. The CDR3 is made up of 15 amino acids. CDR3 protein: CASSLAGGGPEKLFF. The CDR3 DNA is TGTGCCAGCAGTTTGGCAGGGGGCGGTCCGGAAAAACTGTTTTTT. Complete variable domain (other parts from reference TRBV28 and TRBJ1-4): DVKVTQSSRYLVKRTGEKVFLECVQDMDHENMFWYRQDPGLGLRLIYFSYDVKMKEKGDIPEGYSVSREKKERFSLILESASTNQTSMYLCASSLAGGGPEKLFFGSGTQLSVL.

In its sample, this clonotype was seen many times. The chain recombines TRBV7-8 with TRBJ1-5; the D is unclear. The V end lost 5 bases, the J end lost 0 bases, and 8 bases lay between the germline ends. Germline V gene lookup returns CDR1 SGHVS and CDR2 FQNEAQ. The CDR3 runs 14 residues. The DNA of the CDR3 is TGTGCCAGCAGCCGCCGGGATAGCAATCAGCCCCAGCATTTT. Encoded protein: CASSRRDSNQPQHF.

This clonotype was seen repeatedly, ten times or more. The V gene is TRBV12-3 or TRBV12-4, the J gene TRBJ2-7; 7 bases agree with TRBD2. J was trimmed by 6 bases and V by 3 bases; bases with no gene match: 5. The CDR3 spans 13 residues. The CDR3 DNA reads TGTGCCAGCAGTTTTGCGGGGGACTCCGAGCAGTACTTC. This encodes CASSFAGDSEQYF.